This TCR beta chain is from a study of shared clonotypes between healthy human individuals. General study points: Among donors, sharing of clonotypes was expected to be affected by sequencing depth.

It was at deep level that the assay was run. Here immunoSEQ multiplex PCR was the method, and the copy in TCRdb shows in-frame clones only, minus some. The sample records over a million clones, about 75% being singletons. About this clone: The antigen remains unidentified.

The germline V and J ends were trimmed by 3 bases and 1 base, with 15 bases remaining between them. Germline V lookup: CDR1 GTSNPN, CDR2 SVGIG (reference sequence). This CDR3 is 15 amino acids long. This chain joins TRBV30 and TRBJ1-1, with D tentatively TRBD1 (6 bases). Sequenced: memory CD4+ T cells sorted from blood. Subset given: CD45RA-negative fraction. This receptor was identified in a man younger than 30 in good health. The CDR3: CAWRDTGRGNTEAFF. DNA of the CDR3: TGTGCCTGGAGGGATACAGGGAGGGGGAACACTGAAGCTTTCTTT. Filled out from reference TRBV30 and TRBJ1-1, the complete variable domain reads SQTIHQWPATLVQPVGSPLSLECTVEGTSNPNLYWYRQAAGRGLQLLFYSVGIGQISSEVPQNLSASRPQDRQFILSSKKLLLSDSGFYLCAWRDTGRGNTEAFFGQGTRLTVV.